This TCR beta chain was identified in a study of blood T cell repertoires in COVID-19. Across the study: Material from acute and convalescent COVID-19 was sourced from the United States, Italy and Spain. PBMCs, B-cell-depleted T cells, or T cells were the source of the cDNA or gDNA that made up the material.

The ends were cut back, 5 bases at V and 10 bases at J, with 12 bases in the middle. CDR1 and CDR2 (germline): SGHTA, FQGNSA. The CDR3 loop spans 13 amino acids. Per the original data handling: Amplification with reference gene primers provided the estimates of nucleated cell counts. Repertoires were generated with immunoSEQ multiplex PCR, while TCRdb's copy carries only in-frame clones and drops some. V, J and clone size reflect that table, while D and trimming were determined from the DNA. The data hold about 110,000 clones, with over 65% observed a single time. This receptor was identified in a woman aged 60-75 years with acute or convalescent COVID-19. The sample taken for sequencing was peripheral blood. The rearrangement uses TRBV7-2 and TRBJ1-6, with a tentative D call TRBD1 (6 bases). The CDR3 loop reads CASSRRGDSPLHF. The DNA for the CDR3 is TGTGCCAGCAGCCGCAGGGGAGACTCACCCCTCCACTTT.